A selection of T cell receptor beta chains follows, all from one sample in a study of cytomegalovirus exposure and HLA in healthy donors. TCRdb keeps only in-frame clones here, not all; method: immunoSEQ multiplex PCR. Of about 280,000 clones detected, about 87% appear once; the ten largest clones hold around 2.1%. Sequencing input: PBMCs. The receptors stem from a woman in her late teens or twenties in good health and CMV-seronegative. CDR3s include the opening cysteine and the closing phenylalanine or tryptophan. A D gene is named only where the DNA matches it firmly. Clone size is stated in some rows and not others, as once, few, many or a class when expanded.

v_call,d_call,clone_size,j_call,cdr3_aa,cdr3_nt
TRBV9,TRBD1,NA,TRBJ1-1,CASSVVGTGKNTEAFF,TGTGCCAGCAGCGTAGTGGGGACAGGGAAAAACACTGAAGCTTTCTTT
TRBV4-1,TRBD1,NA,TRBJ1-2,CASSQVAQRDRESYGYTF,TGCGCCAGCAGCCAAGTGGCCCAGCGGGACAGGGAGAGCTATGGCTACACCTTC
TRBV6-1,TRBD1,few,TRBJ1-5,CASKGPGTAYQPQHF,TGTGCCAGCAAGGGTCCGGGGACAGCCTATCAGCCCCAGCATTTT
TRBV2,TRBD1,NA,TRBJ2-6,CASSSPTGGPGANVLTF,TGTGCCAGCAGTTCTCCTACAGGGGGTCCTGGGGCCAACGTCCTGACTTTC
TRBV9,TRBD1,NA,TRBJ2-7,CASSVEDRGGYEQYF,TGTGCCAGCAGCGTAGAGGACAGGGGGGGATACGAGCAGTACTTC
TRBV5-1,NA,NA,TRBJ2-2,CASRPTGLRGVTGELFF,TGCGCCAGCAGACCGACAGGTCTGAGGGGTGTCACCGGGGAGCTGTTTTTT
TRBV6-1,NA,NA,TRBJ2-4,CATRTEIDIQYF,TGTGCCACCAGGACGGAGATAGACATTCAGTACTTC
TRBV29-1,TRBD2,NA,TRBJ2-5,CSVGGGETQYF,TGCAGCGTTGGGGGGGGAGAGACCCAGTACTTC
TRBV29-1,NA,NA,TRBJ2-7,CSAEFRVGEQYF,TGCAGCGCCGAATTCAGGGTGGGGGAGCAGTACTTC
TRBV5-4,TRBD2,NA,TRBJ2-3,CASSPGLGDTDTQYF,TGTGCCAGCAGTCCCGGACTAGGGGACACAGATACGCAGTATTTT
TRBV5-6,TRBD1,NA,TRBJ1-6,CASSRPGTGLDSPLHF,TGTGCCAGCAGCCGTCCCGGGACAGGTTTAGATTCACCCCTCCACTTT
TRBV14,TRBD1,NA,TRBJ1-4,CASSRGDRTIVATNEKLFF,TGTGCCAGCAGCCGGGGGGACAGAACGATAGTTGCAACTAATGAAAAACTGTTTTTT
TRBV27,TRBD1,NA,TRBJ2-7,CASSSIDRGQGTPYEQYF,TGTGCCAGCAGTTCGATCGACCGAGGACAGGGAACCCCCTACGAGCAGTACTTC
TRBV7-2,TRBD2,NA,TRBJ2-3,CASSFKLARLAGGRDTQYF,TGTGCCAGCAGCTTTAAGCTAGCCCGTCTAGCGGGGGGGCGGGATACGCAGTATTTT
TRBV6-4,NA,NA,TRBJ2-7,CASSPTGDSYEQYF,TGTGCCAGCAGTCCGACAGGAGACTCCTACGAGCAGTACTTC
TRBV6-5,TRBD1,NA,TRBJ2-7,CASSQGARLVDEQYF,TGTGCCAGCAGTCAGGGGGCGCGTCTCGTTGACGAGCAGTACTTC
TRBV15,NA,NA,TRBJ1-3,CATSRPGTQIGNTIYF,TGTGCCACCAGCAGGCCCGGGACACAAATCGGAAACACCATATATTTT
TRBV7-9,NA,NA,TRBJ2-3,CSSSPVDTQYF,TGTTCCAGCAGCCCCGTTGATACGCAGTATTTT
TRBV29-1,NA,once,TRBJ1-1,CSVGRGWNTEAFF,TGCAGCGTCGGACGGGGGTGGAACACTGAAGCTTTCTTT
TRBV5-5,NA,NA,TRBJ1-4,CASNSQGTDVKLFF,TGTGCCAGCAACAGCCAAGGAACAGATGTAAAACTGTTTTTT
TRBV7-9,NA,NA,TRBJ1-2,CASSGDGGKEGYGYTF,TGTGCCAGCAGCGGCGACGGTGGAAAGGAGGGTTATGGCTACACCTTC
TRBV5-8,NA,NA,TRBJ1-1,CASSPGQLGNTEAFF,TGTGCCAGCAGTCCCGGACAGCTGGGGAACACTGAAGCTTTCTTT
TRBV2,TRBD1,NA,TRBJ2-6,CASGEGAWANVLTF,TGTGCCAGCGGTGAGGGGGCCTGGGCCAACGTCCTGACTTTC
TRBV12-1,NA,NA,TRBJ2-5,CASSLQETQYF,TGTGCCAGCAGCTTGCAGGAGACCCAGTACTTC
TRBV7-6,NA,NA,TRBJ2-7,CASSPGFEQYF,TGTGCCAGCAGCCCAGGGTTCGAGCAGTACTTC
TRBV5-1,TRBD1,once,TRBJ1-1,CASSLKQGDTEAFF,TGCGCCAGCAGCTTGAAACAGGGGGACACTGAAGCTTTCTTT
TRBV5-6,TRBD1,NA,TRBJ2-3,CASSPNPTGGGTDTQYF,TGTGCCAGCAGCCCAAATCCTACAGGGGGCGGCACAGATACGCAGTATTTT
TRBV6-5,TRBD2,NA,TRBJ2-2,CASSPGTSGGLELFF,TGTGCCAGCAGTCCCGGGACTAGCGGGGGCTTGGAGCTGTTTTTT
TRBV18,NA,NA,TRBJ2-5,CASSPAGRQETQYF,TGTGCCAGCTCACCGGCAGGGAGGCAAGAGACCCAGTACTTC
TRBV19,NA,once,TRBJ1-2,CASSGDTRSDGYTF,TGTGCCAGTAGTGGTGACACCCGGTCGGATGGCTACACCTTC
TRBV6-6,TRBD1,NA,TRBJ1-2,CASSYPTGGYGYTF,TGTGCCAGCAGTTACCCGACAGGGGGCTATGGCTACACCTTC
TRBV10-3,NA,NA,TRBJ2-2,CAISVAPPGRQGELFF,TGTGCCATCAGTGTAGCCCCTCCGGGGAGACAAGGGGAGCTGTTTTTT
TRBV16,TRBD1,NA,TRBJ2-3,CASSQDRPDTQYF,TGTGCCAGCAGCCAGGACAGGCCAGATACGCAGTATTTT
TRBV5-6,TRBD2,NA,TRBJ2-5,CASSSGLAGETQYF,TGTGCCAGCAGCTCGGGACTAGCGGGGGAGACCCAGTACTTC
TRBV19,TRBD1,NA,TRBJ2-7,CASSMGTGYVEQYF,TGTGCCAGTAGTATGGGGACAGGGTACGTCGAGCAGTACTTC
TRBV7-8,TRBD1,NA,TRBJ1-1,CASSWGQGMNTEAFF,TGTGCCAGCAGCTGGGGACAGGGGATGAACACTGAAGCTTTCTTT
TRBV6-1,NA,NA,TRBJ1-2,CASRTVFNGYTF,TGTGCCAGTCGGACAGTTTTTAATGGCTACACCTTC
TRBV4-2,TRBD2,NA,TRBJ2-5,CASSQGDGGLETQYF,TGTGCCAGCAGCCAAGGGGACGGGGGGTTGGAGACCCAGTACTTC
TRBV2,TRBD2,NA,TRBJ2-7,CASRAGTSGGRGEQYF,TGTGCCAGCAGAGCCGGGACTAGCGGGGGACGGGGAGAGCAGTACTTC
TRBV19,TRBD1,NA,TRBJ1-2,CASSPLRDRAGYTF,TGTGCCAGTAGCCCCCTCCGGGACAGGGCTGGCTACACCTTC
TRBV10-2,NA,NA,TRBJ2-7,CASSLPGLPYEQYF,TGCGCCAGCAGCCTACCGGGACTCCCCTACGAGCAGTACTTC
TRBV4-1,TRBD2,NA,TRBJ2-7,CASSRRTSGVHEQYF,TGCGCCAGCAGCCGAAGGACTAGCGGGGTCCACGAGCAGTACTTC
TRBV15,NA,NA,TRBJ2-3,CATSILVLVGTSDSTDTQYF,NA
TRBV19,TRBD2,NA,TRBJ2-1,CASSMYTAGGLHEQFF,TGTGCCAGTAGTATGTACACAGCGGGGGGCCTACATGAGCAGTTCTTC
TRBV7-8,NA,NA,TRBJ2-6,CASSLQSGANVLTF,TGTGCCAGCAGCTTACAGTCCGGGGCCAACGTCCTGACTTTC
TRBV6-5,NA,NA,TRBJ1-6,CASNRRGTPDSPLHF,TGTGCCAGCAATCGCCGGGGGACTCCCGATTCACCCCTCCACTTT